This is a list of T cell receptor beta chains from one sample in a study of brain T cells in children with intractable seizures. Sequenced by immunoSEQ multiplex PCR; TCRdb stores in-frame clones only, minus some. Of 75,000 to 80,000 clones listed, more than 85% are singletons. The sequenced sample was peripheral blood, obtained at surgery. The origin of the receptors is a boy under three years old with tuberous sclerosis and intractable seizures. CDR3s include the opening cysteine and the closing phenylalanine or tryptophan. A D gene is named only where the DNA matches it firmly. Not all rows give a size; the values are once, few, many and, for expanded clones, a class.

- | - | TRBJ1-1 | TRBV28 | TGTGCCAGCAGTCCCCAAATTCCCTCCGTGGCTTTCTTT | CASSPQIPSVAFF
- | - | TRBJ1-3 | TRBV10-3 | TGTGCCATCAGGGCAGGGCTCTCTGGAAACACCATATATTTT | CAIRAGLSGNTIYF
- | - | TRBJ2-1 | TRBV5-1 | TGCGCCAGCAGCTTGGCCAGGGCCCCTTACAATGAGCAGTTCTTC | CASSLARAPYNEQFF
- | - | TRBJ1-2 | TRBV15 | TGTGCCACCAGCAGAGGGGTGGCAGGGGACTATGGCTACACCTTC | CATSRGVAGDYGYTF
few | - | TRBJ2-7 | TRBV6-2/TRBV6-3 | TGTGCCAGCAGTACTCGTACCGGGACCGAAACCTACGAGCAGTACTTC | CASSTRTGTETYEQYF
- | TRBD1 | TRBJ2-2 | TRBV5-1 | TGCGCCTCTAAGGGGCCGGGACAGGGGGCGACCGGGGAGCTGTTTTTT | CASKGPGQGATGELFF
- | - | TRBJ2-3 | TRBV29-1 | TGCAGCGGGGCAACATATTTCACAGATACGCAGTATTTT | CSGATYFTDTQYF
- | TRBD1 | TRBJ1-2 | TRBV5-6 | TGTGCCAGCAGGCGGGACAGAACAAACTATGGCTACACCTTC | CASRRDRTNYGYTF
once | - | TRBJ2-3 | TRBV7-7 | TGTGCTAGCAGCTCTGGACTGGCCGGAGATACGCAGTATTTT | CASSSGLAGDTQYF
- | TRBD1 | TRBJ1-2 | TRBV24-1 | TGTGCCACCAGTGAACTCGGACAGGGGTATGGCTACACCTTC | CATSELGQGYGYTF
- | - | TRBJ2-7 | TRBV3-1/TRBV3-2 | TGTGCCAGCAGCCAAGACGCAGGGAGATCCTACGAGCAGTACTTC | CASSQDAGRSYEQYF
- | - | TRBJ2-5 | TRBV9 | TGTGCCAGCAGCGTAGGAACGGGGGTTGAGACCCAGTACTTC | CASSVGTGVETQYF
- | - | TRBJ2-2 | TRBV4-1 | TGCGCCAGCAGCCTAAGAGTTGGGACCGGGGAGCTGTTTTTT | CASSLRVGTGELFF
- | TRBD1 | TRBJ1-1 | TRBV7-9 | TGTGCCAGCTCAACAGGGGGCGCCACTGAAGCTTTCTTT | CASSTGGATEAFF